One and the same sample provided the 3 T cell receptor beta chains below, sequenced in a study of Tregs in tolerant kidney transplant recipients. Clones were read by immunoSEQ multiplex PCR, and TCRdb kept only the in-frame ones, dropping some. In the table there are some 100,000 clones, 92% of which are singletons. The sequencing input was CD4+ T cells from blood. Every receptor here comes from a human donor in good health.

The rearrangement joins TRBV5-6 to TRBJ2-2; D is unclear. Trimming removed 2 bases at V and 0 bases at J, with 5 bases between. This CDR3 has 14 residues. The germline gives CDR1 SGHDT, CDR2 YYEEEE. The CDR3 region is CASSFYTNTGELFF. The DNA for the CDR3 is TGTGCCAGCAGCTTTTACACGAACACCGGGGAGCTGTTTTTT.

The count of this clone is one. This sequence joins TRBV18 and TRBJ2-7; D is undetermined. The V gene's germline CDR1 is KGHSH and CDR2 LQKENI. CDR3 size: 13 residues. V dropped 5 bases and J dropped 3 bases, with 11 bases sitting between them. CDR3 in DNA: TGTGCCAGCTCATTCGGAGAAAACTACGAGCAGTACTTC. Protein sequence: CASSFGENYEQYF.

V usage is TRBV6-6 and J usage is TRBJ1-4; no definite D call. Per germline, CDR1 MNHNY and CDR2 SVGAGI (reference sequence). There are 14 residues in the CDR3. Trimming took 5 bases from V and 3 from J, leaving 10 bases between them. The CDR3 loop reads CASSDPLPNEKLFF. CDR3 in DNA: TGTGCCAGCAGTGACCCCTTACCTAATGAAAAACTGTTTTTT.